The T cell receptor (beta chain) described here comes from a study of immune evolution from preneoplasia to lung adenocarcinoma. Notes on the study in general: Clonality was highest in normal lung, lower in later-stage lesions apparently. Normal lung had the highest top T cell clone frequencies.

For this clone: Its antigen is still unknown.

From germline, CDR1 is KGHSH and CDR2 LQKENI. Between the trimmed V and J ends, which lost 4 bases and 1 base, there was a span of 10 bases. The CDR3 consists of 14 residues. Data came from immunoSEQ multiplex PCR; TCRdb stores just in-frame clones and leaves some out. This table holds roughly 35,000 clones, around 74% found once. What was sequenced was FFPE invasive lung adenocarcinoma tissue. The sequence was obtained from a person in their sixties with lung adenocarcinoma. J is TRBJ1-1 and V is TRBV18; D call uncertain. The CDR3 sequence is CASSRMAENTEAFF. The CDR3 DNA sequence: TGTGCCAGCTCACGCATGGCAGAGAACACTGAAGCTTTCTTT.